This entry lists 3 T cell receptor beta chains sequenced from one sample in a study of blood T cell repertoires in COVID-19. TCRdb's table, derived via immunoSEQ multiplex PCR, lists solely in-frame clones and lacks some. The repertoire holds fewer than 350,000 clones, with around 91% as singletons. Input material: PBMCs or T cells enriched from blood (not recorded which). These receptors originate from a middle-aged woman who had recovered from COVID-19.

J is TRBJ1-2 and V is TRBV28; no reliable D call. The CDR3 is made up of 12 amino acids. Germline values: CDR1 MDHEN, CDR2 SYDVKM. Trimming took off 10 bases at V and 3 bases at J, with 12 bases between the two ends. CDR3 amino acids: CAIRGRDYGYTF. The CDR3 DNA reads TGTGCCATCCGAGGGAGGGACTATGGCTACACCTTC.

This clone appeared a single time. The V and J genes are TRBV21-1 and TRBJ1-1; TRBD1, the table's D call, was not compared with the DNA. TRBV21-1 is labeled a pseudogene. This CDR3 is 14 amino acids long. CDR3 DNA: TGTGCCAGCAGCTCCCGACAGGGTGGGACTGAAGCTTTCTTT. Its translation: CASSSRQGGTEAFF.

The chain combines TRBV29-1 with TRBJ1-4; D call uncertain. Trimming pared 4 bases from V and 13 bases from J, leaving 19 bases between. Germline V lookup: CDR1 SQVTM, CDR2 ANQGSEA. This CDR3 is built from 13 residues. In DNA form, the CDR3 reads TGCAGCGTTGCCTTACCTAGTTTGTCTGGACTGTTTTTT. It is translated as CSVALPSLSGLFF.